This T cell receptor (beta chain) was recovered during a study of glioma-infiltrating T cells. This clonotype was found a few times. Its antigen is currently unknown. Whole-study findings and limits: Only very few CDR3 sequences appeared in both tissue and blood. Tissue-blood divergence was below expectation in non-neoplastic patients, above in gliomas.

TCR alpha and beta CDR3 regions were amplified from RNA using iRepertoire nested multiplex PCR. For one-step reverse transcription and amplification, about 90-400 ng of tissue mRNA or PBMC total RNA was used. Via MiXCR, TCRdb re-called the multiplex PCR reads, giving one row per CDR3 protein. The sample comprises roughly 190,000 distinct CDR3 sequences, more than 25% of which are singletons, and around 21% rests with the top ten. The sequencing sample was made of glioma tissue, nonneoplastic brain tissue, or PBMCs (not recorded which). This clonotype was sampled from a human donor with low-grade glioma or glioblastoma, undergoing nonglioma brain surgery, or in good health (not recorded which).

CDR3 in DNA: TGTGCCAGCAGCCCCCCCACCGGGACCGGGGAGCTGTTTTTT. As protein: CASSPPTGTGELFF. The rearrangement links TRBV7-6 to TRBJ2-2; D not certain. This CDR3 has 14 residues. Germline V gives CDR1 SGHVS, CDR2 FNYEAQ. V was cut by 5 bases and J by 5 bases, with 12 bases left in between.